This T cell receptor beta chain was sequenced during a study of CD8 T cells in ankylosing spondylitis. Regarding the study as a whole: Within ankylosing spondylitis blood, a TCR beta motif made up of seven to nine highly homologous variants appeared to be characteristic. Disease-associated clones were CD8+ and fairly uncommon in peripheral blood. Reports say disease-linked clones showed up significantly more in matched ankylosing spondylitis synovial fluid. Both synovial fluid and blood in reactive arthritis had previously been reported to carry some motif variants.

V lost 0 bases to trimming and J lost 5 bases, with 9 bases between them. This CDR3 is 13 amino acids long. The V gene's germline CDR1 is SGHDT and CDR2 YYEEEE. This clonotype has at least ten counts. Its target is unknown. Researchers built TCR beta libraries using quantitative 5'-RACE with molecular barcodes. TCRdb independently ran MiXCR on the 5' RACE reads; one entry per CDR3 protein. The sample carries some 800,000 distinct CDR3 sequences, roughly 12% recorded once. This TCR was recovered from a male donor with ankylosing spondylitis. Sequencing was performed on blood, either unsorted or a sorted T cell fraction (not recorded which). The chain carries TRBV5-6 and TRBJ2-7, with D maybe TRBD2 (6 bases). The CDR3 here is CASSLGGGNEQYF. The CDR3 region has the DNA TGTGCCAGCAGCTTGGGGGGAGGAAACGAGCAGTACTTC.